This TCR beta chain was documented in a study of T cells in Graves' hyperthyroidism and ophthalmopathy. The length of the CDR3 is 16 residues. Germline values: CDR1 DFQATT, CDR2 SNEGSKA (reference sequence). With V trimmed by 6 bases and J by 8 bases, 20 bases remained unmatched. This clonotype was observed a handful of times. Amplification of TCR beta CDR3 regions used RNA as the template. During a first-round RT-PCR of the TCR CDR3, the HTBI primer set was used. Each CDR3 protein is one row after TCRdb ran MiXCR on the multiplex PCR reads. This sample has approximately 610,000 distinct CDR3 sequences; roughly 17% occur once, and the top ten carry around 19%. From more than 9 ml of fresh peripheral blood, PBMCs were isolated.

This chain links TRBV20-1 with TRBJ2-3, with 7 bases aligning to TRBD2. This sequence originates from a woman aged 18-35 years with Graves' hyperthyroidism. Source material: blood. The CDR3 nucleotides are TGCAGTGCAGGGCGAGAGGGCGGGAGAAAAGATGGTACGCAGTATTTT. This encodes CSAGREGGRKDGTQYF.